This T cell receptor beta chain was obtained from a study of blood T cell repertoires in COVID-19. Germline lookup yields CDR1 MGHRA and CDR2 YSYEKL. The J segment lost 5 bases and the V segment lost 2 bases, leaving 13 bases of the junction unmatched. The CDR3 is 19 residues long. The table came from immunoSEQ multiplex PCR; TCRdb's copy has only in-frame clones and leaves some out. This sample has 350,000 to 550,000 clones, with about 89% found just once. A few counts support this clone. The gene calls are TRBV4-1 and TRBJ1-4; 11 bases agree with TRBD1. This TCR derives from a woman in her twenties or thirties with acute or convalescent COVID-19. Input material: peripheral blood. The CDR3 DNA sequence: TGCGCCAGCAGCCAATATAGCCGGGACAGGGGGAACCGAAATGAAAAACTGTTTTTT. Its translation: CASSQYSRDRGNRNEKLFF.